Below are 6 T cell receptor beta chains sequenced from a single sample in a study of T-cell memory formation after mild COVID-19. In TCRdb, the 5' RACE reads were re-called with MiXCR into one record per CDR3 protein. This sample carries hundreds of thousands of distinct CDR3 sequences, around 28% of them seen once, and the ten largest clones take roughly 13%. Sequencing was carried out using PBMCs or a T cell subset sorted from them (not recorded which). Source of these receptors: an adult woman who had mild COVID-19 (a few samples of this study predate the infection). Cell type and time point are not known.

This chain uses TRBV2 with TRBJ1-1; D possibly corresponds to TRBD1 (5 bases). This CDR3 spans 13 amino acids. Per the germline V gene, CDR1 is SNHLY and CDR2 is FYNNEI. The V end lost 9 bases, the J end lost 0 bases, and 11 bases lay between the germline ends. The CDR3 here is CARSGRMNTEAFF. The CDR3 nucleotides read TGTGCCAGGTCGGGACGTATGAACACTGAAGCTTTCTTT.

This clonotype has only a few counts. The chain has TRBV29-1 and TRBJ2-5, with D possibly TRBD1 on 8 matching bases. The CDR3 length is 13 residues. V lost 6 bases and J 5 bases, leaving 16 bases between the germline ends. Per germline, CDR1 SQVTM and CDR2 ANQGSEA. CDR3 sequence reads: CSVSGQGGETQYF. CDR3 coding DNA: TGCAGCGTCTCCGGACAGGGAGGGGAGACCCAGTACTTC.

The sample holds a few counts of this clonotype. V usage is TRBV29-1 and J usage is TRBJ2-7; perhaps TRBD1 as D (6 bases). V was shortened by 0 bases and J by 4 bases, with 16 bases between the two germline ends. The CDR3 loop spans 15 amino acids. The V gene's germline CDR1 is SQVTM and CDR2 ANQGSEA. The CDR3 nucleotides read TGCAGCGTTGAAGACCCCGGACAGTCCCCATACGAGCAGTACTTC. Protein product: CSVEDPGQSPYEQYF.

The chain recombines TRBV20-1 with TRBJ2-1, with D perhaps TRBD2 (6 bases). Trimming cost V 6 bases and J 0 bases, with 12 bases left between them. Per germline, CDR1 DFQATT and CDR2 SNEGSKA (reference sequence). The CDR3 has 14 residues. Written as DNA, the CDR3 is TGCAGTGCCACGGGGGTTTTCTCCTACAATGAGCAGTTCTTC. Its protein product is CSATGVFSYNEQFF.

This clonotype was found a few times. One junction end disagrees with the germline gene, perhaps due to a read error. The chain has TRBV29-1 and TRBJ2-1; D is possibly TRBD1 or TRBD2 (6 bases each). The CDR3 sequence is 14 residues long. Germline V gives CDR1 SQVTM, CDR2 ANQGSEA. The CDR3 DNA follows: TGCACCGTTAATGAGGGCAGGGGAGGCAATGAGCAGTTCTTC. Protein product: CTVNEGRGGNEQFF.

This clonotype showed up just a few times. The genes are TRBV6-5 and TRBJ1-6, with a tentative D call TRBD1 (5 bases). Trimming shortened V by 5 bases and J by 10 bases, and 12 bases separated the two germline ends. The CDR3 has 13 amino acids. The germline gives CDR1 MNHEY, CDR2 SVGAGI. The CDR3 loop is CASSAMRGSPLHF. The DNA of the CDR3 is TGTGCCAGCAGTGCAATGCGGGGGTCACCCCTCCACTTT.